A selection of T cell receptor beta chains follows, all from one sample in a study of cytomegalovirus exposure and HLA in healthy donors. Assay used: immunoSEQ multiplex PCR; TCRdb lists only in-frame clones, some missing. Of over 150,000 clones listed, roughly 90% were seen once; the top ten hold around 20%. Sequences were obtained from PBMCs. Receptors originate from a man younger than 30 in good health and CMV-seropositive. The CDR3 runs from the conserved cysteine through the conserved F or W. The order of the fields is CDR3 DNA, CDR3 protein, clone size, D gene, J gene, V gene. D genes are given only for firm matches. Size is omitted from some rows. Given values are once, few, many or a class for expanded clones.

CDR3nt: TGCGCCAGCAGCTTCGGAGGCGGACAGCTGGGGAAGACCCAGTACTTC
CDR3aa: CASSFGGGQLGKTQYF
abundance: -
d_gene: -
j_gene: TRBJ2-5
v_gene: TRBV5-1

CDR3nt: TGTGCCGACAGGGCGAATGTGGATGAAGCTTTCTTT
CDR3aa: CADRANVDEAFF
abundance: -
d_gene: TRBD1
j_gene: TRBJ1-1
v_gene: TRBV6-1

CDR3nt: TGTGCTAGTGGCCCCGGGGGGGGTCAGCCCCAGCATTTT
CDR3aa: CASGPGGGQPQHF
abundance: -
d_gene: -
j_gene: TRBJ1-5
v_gene: TRBV12-5

CDR3nt: TGTGCCAGCAGCTTAGTCTTTGAAGCAGAGACCCAGTACTTC
CDR3aa: CASSLVFEAETQYF
abundance: -
d_gene: -
j_gene: TRBJ2-5
v_gene: TRBV7-2

CDR3nt: TGTGCCACCAGCTCAACCAGGGCGACTGAAGCTTTCTTT
CDR3aa: CATSSTRATEAFF
abundance: -
d_gene: -
j_gene: TRBJ1-1
v_gene: TRBV15

CDR3nt: TGTGCCAGCAGCCCCCTGAGTGAGCAGTTCTTC
CDR3aa: CASSPLSEQFF
abundance: -
d_gene: -
j_gene: TRBJ2-1
v_gene: TRBV2

CDR3nt: TGTGCCAGCAGCGATACAACAGTAGGAAAATATGGCTACACCTTC
CDR3aa: CASSDTTVGKYGYTF
abundance: -
d_gene: -
j_gene: TRBJ1-2
v_gene: TRBV5-4

CDR3nt: TGTGCCAGCCTCAAGGGAGGTACAAATGAGCAGTTCTTC
CDR3aa: CASLKGGTNEQFF
abundance: -
d_gene: -
j_gene: TRBJ2-1
v_gene: TRBV7-3

CDR3nt: TGTGCCACCAGCAGTGGGACTACCTACGAGCAGTACTTC
CDR3aa: CATSSGTTYEQYF
abundance: -
d_gene: TRBD2
j_gene: TRBJ2-7
v_gene: TRBV15

CDR3nt: TGTGCCTGGACAGGGATGGGTGAAGCTTTCTTT
CDR3aa: CAWTGMGEAFF
abundance: -
d_gene: -
j_gene: TRBJ1-1
v_gene: TRBV30

CDR3nt: TGTGCCATCAGTAGGGCTAGCGGGAGGTTCGCGGAGCAGTACTTC
CDR3aa: CAISRASGRFAEQYF
abundance: -
d_gene: TRBD2
j_gene: TRBJ2-7
v_gene: TRBV10-3

CDR3nt: TGTGCCTGGAGTTTTGGACTAGCGGGAAGAGCCAAAAACATTCAGTACTTC
CDR3aa: CAWSFGLAGRAKNIQYF
abundance: -
d_gene: TRBD2
j_gene: TRBJ2-4
v_gene: TRBV30

CDR3nt: TGTGCCAGTAGTATAAGACTGAACACCGGGGAGCTGTTTTTT
CDR3aa: CASSIRLNTGELFF
abundance: -
d_gene: -
j_gene: TRBJ2-2
v_gene: TRBV19

CDR3nt: TGTGCCAGTACCCAACAGGGGGCTGTCACTGAAGCTTTCTTT
CDR3aa: CASTQQGAVTEAFF
abundance: -
d_gene: TRBD1
j_gene: TRBJ1-1
v_gene: TRBV19

CDR3nt: TGTGCCAGCAGAACACAGGCAACTAATGAAAAACTGTTTTTT
CDR3aa: CASRTQATNEKLFF
abundance: -
d_gene: -
j_gene: TRBJ1-4
v_gene: TRBV2

CDR3nt: TGTGCCAGCATCTCCCCCCGACTCCTAACCTCTGGAAACACCATATATTTT
CDR3aa: CASISPRLLTSGNTIYF
abundance: -
d_gene: -
j_gene: TRBJ1-3
v_gene: TRBV7-9

CDR3nt: TGTGCCAGCAGCCAACCCCTGGACTCGGAGGTAGCCGGGGAGCTGTTTTTT
CDR3aa: CASSQPLDSEVAGELFF
abundance: -
d_gene: -
j_gene: TRBJ2-2
v_gene: TRBV4-2

CDR3nt: TGTGCCTGGAGTCTACAGGGAGGGTTCTCTGGAAACACCATATATTTT
CDR3aa: CAWSLQGGFSGNTIYF
abundance: -
d_gene: -
j_gene: TRBJ1-3
v_gene: TRBV30

CDR3nt: TGCGCCAGCAGCTTAGCAAACAGGGGGAAAGGTGAAAAACTGTTTTTT
CDR3aa: CASSLANRGKGEKLFF
abundance: -
d_gene: TRBD1
j_gene: TRBJ1-4
v_gene: TRBV5-1

CDR3nt: TGTGCCAGCAGTGAGTACGGGGAGCAGTACTTC
CDR3aa: CASSEYGEQYF
abundance: -
d_gene: -
j_gene: TRBJ2-7
v_gene: TRBV6-5

CDR3nt: TGTGCCAGCAGCTCCGGGACAGGGCTCTCTGGAAACACCATATATTTT
CDR3aa: CASSSGTGLSGNTIYF
abundance: -
d_gene: TRBD1
j_gene: TRBJ1-3
v_gene: TRBV11-1

CDR3nt: TGTGCCAGCAGCGACAGGGTGGATGAAAAACTGTTTTTT
CDR3aa: CASSDRVDEKLFF
abundance: once
d_gene: TRBD1
j_gene: TRBJ1-4
v_gene: TRBV6-1

CDR3nt: TGTGCCAGCTCTTACAGGGGAGGCTCACCCCTCCACTTT
CDR3aa: CASSYRGGSPLHF
abundance: few
d_gene: TRBD1
j_gene: TRBJ1-6
v_gene: TRBV2

CDR3nt: TGTGCCAGTAGTATTCGAGACAGGGGCCGAAATCAGCCCCAGCATTTT
CDR3aa: CASSIRDRGRNQPQHF
abundance: once
d_gene: TRBD1
j_gene: TRBJ1-5
v_gene: TRBV19

CDR3nt: TGTGCCAGCAGCCGACAGGCCCTGGGAGAGCAGTACTTC
CDR3aa: CASSRQALGEQYF
abundance: -
d_gene: -
j_gene: TRBJ2-7
v_gene: TRBV14

CDR3nt: TGTGCCAGCAGCCACTCAGATACGCAGTATTTT
CDR3aa: CASSHSDTQYF
abundance: -
d_gene: -
j_gene: TRBJ2-3
v_gene: TRBV13

CDR3nt: TGTGCCAGCACCCGGGACAGTGGGACAGGGGCCAACGTCCTGACTTTC
CDR3aa: CASTRDSGTGANVLTF
abundance: once
d_gene: TRBD1
j_gene: TRBJ2-6
v_gene: TRBV2

CDR3nt: TGTGCCAGCAGCTTAGGTGCAGCGGGAGGTCCTCGAGAGACCCAGTACTTC
CDR3aa: CASSLGAAGGPRETQYF
abundance: -
d_gene: TRBD2
j_gene: TRBJ2-5
v_gene: TRBV7-2

CDR3nt: TGCGCCAGCAGCCAGGGCGGGAGCTCCTACAATGAGCAGTTCTTC
CDR3aa: CASSQGGSSYNEQFF
abundance: -
d_gene: TRBD2
j_gene: TRBJ2-1
v_gene: TRBV4-1

CDR3nt: TGTGCCAGCAGAGACAGCAAAGACACCGGGGAGCTGTTTTTT
CDR3aa: CASRDSKDTGELFF
abundance: -
d_gene: -
j_gene: TRBJ2-2
v_gene: TRBV28

CDR3nt: TGTGCCACCAGCAGAGCCCTAGCGGTCTCCTACAATGAGCAGTTCTTC
CDR3aa: CATSRALAVSYNEQFF
abundance: -
d_gene: TRBD2
j_gene: TRBJ2-1
v_gene: TRBV15

CDR3nt: TGTGCCAGCAGCTATAGCGGGAGCGGTACAGATACGCAGTATTTT
CDR3aa: CASSYSGSGTDTQYF
abundance: -
d_gene: TRBD2
j_gene: TRBJ2-3
v_gene: TRBV7-2

CDR3nt: TGCGCCAGCAGCGGAAGGACAGCGTCACAAGAGACCCAGTACTTC
CDR3aa: CASSGRTASQETQYF
abundance: -
d_gene: -
j_gene: TRBJ2-5
v_gene: TRBV5-1

CDR3nt: TGCGCCAGCAGCTTTCCGAGCGGGAGTGGCACCGGGGAGCTGTTTTTT
CDR3aa: CASSFPSGSGTGELFF
abundance: -
d_gene: TRBD2
j_gene: TRBJ2-2
v_gene: TRBV5-1

CDR3nt: TGTGCCAGCACTCCGCAGGGAACAAACACCGGGGAGCTGTTTTTT
CDR3aa: CASTPQGTNTGELFF
abundance: -
d_gene: -
j_gene: TRBJ2-2
v_gene: TRBV2

CDR3nt: TGTGCCAGCAGCTTGGGGGCGCGGGGGAGCTCCTATAATTCACCCCTCCACTTT
CDR3aa: CASSLGARGSSYNSPLHF
abundance: -
d_gene: -
j_gene: TRBJ1-6
v_gene: TRBV5-8

CDR3nt: TGTGCCAGCAGCCAAGACGTCCGGGACAGGCAGTATGGCTACACCTTC
CDR3aa: CASSQDVRDRQYGYTF
abundance: -
d_gene: TRBD1
j_gene: TRBJ1-2
v_gene: TRBV4-2

CDR3nt: TGTGCCAGCAGCGTAGGACTCACGGATCAGCCCCAGCATTTT
CDR3aa: CASSVGLTDQPQHF
abundance: -
d_gene: -
j_gene: TRBJ1-5
v_gene: TRBV9

CDR3nt: TGTGCCAGCAGGGGGGACAGGGGGCAAGGCGAGCAGTACTTC
CDR3aa: CASRGDRGQGEQYF
abundance: -
d_gene: TRBD1
j_gene: TRBJ2-7
v_gene: TRBV5-4

CDR3nt: TGTGCCAGCAGCTTAGATAGCTCCTATAATTCACCCCTCCACTTT
CDR3aa: CASSLDSSYNSPLHF
abundance: -
d_gene: -
j_gene: TRBJ1-6
v_gene: TRBV7-2

CDR3nt: TGTGCCAGCAGTCAGTTCGCGGGGGGGGGCTACGAGCAGTACTTC
CDR3aa: CASSQFAGGGYEQYF
abundance: -
d_gene: TRBD2
j_gene: TRBJ2-7
v_gene: TRBV27

CDR3nt: TGTGCCAGCAGTCCTACTCCGAACACTGAAGCTTTCTTT
CDR3aa: CASSPTPNTEAFF
abundance: -
d_gene: -
j_gene: TRBJ1-1
v_gene: TRBV7-2

CDR3nt: TGTGCCAGCAGCTTAGCGAACACAGGTTATGGCTACACCTTC
CDR3aa: CASSLANTGYGYTF
abundance: once
d_gene: -
j_gene: TRBJ1-2
v_gene: TRBV11-2

CDR3nt: TGCAGCGTTGAGAGCAGGGGGCTTGAGACCCAGTACTTC
CDR3aa: CSVESRGLETQYF
abundance: -
d_gene: TRBD1
j_gene: TRBJ2-5
v_gene: TRBV29-1

CDR3nt: TGTGCCAGTAGTATCGGCGGAGTGCCGGGGGAAAAACTGTTTTTT
CDR3aa: CASSIGGVPGEKLFF
abundance: -
d_gene: -
j_gene: TRBJ1-4
v_gene: TRBV19

CDR3nt: TGTGCCAGCAGTCCTCAGGTTTCTCTCTACGAGCAGTACTTC
CDR3aa: CASSPQVSLYEQYF
abundance: -
d_gene: -
j_gene: TRBJ2-7
v_gene: TRBV27

CDR3nt: TGCGCCAGCAGCCGGGGGAGGCAAGAGACCCAGTACTTC
CDR3aa: CASSRGRQETQYF
abundance: -
d_gene: -
j_gene: TRBJ2-5
v_gene: TRBV4-3

CDR3nt: TGTGCCAGTACCACCCGAGGACAGGGAACTAATGAAAAACTGTTTTTT
CDR3aa: CASTTRGQGTNEKLFF
abundance: -
d_gene: TRBD1
j_gene: TRBJ1-4
v_gene: TRBV19

CDR3nt: TGTGCCTGGAGCCATGGGGCCGATCAGCCCCAGCATTTT
CDR3aa: CAWSHGADQPQHF
abundance: few
d_gene: -
j_gene: TRBJ1-5
v_gene: TRBV30

CDR3nt: TGCGCCAGCAGACCTTTAGTGACGGGAGGGCAAGAGACCCAGTACTTC
CDR3aa: CASRPLVTGGQETQYF
abundance: -
d_gene: TRBD2
j_gene: TRBJ2-5
v_gene: TRBV5-1

CDR3nt: TGTGCCAGTACCCTCCGGGCAGACAGAGGCTACACCTTC
CDR3aa: CASTLRADRGYTF
abundance: -
d_gene: -
j_gene: TRBJ1-2
v_gene: TRBV19